The rows below give T cell receptor beta chains drawn from one sample of a study of blood T cell repertoires in COVID-19. Clones were sequenced by immunoSEQ multiplex PCR, and TCRdb holds only the in-frame ones, with some missing. There are roughly 300,000 clones in the sample; roughly 87% occur only once, and approximately 5% lies in the top ten. The sample was PBMCs or T cells enriched from blood (not recorded which). These receptor sequences come from a woman aged 30 to 39 who had recovered from COVID-19. CDR3s include the opening cysteine and the closing phenylalanine or tryptophan. Fields, in order: D gene, clone size, V gene, J gene, CDR3 protein, CDR3 DNA. The D gene is left open where the match is weak. The size of a clone is reported for some rows only, either as once, few or many, or as a class for expanded clones.

TRBD2,-,TRBV7-3,TRBJ2-3,CASSLSTSGGKGGTQYF,TGTGCCAGCAGCTTAAGCACTAGCGGGGGTAAGGGCGGTACGCAGTATTTT
-,-,TRBV5-4,TRBJ2-2,CASSSIGQGEDGELFF,TGTGCCAGCAGCTCCATAGGGCAGGGTGAGGACGGGGAGCTGTTTTTT
TRBD1,-,TRBV9,TRBJ1-2,CASSVGVFGQEGRGYTF,TGTGCCAGCAGCGTAGGCGTATTTGGACAGGAGGGCCGTGGCTACACCTTC
TRBD1,-,TRBV9,TRBJ1-5,CASGDRNSNQPQHF,TGTGCCAGTGGGGACAGGAATAGCAATCAGCCCCAGCATTTT
-,-,TRBV7-9,TRBJ2-4,CASSPPEGRNIQYF,TGTGCCAGCAGCCCCCCCGAGGGAAGAAACATTCAGTACTTC
TRBD1,-,TRBV12-3/TRBV12-4,TRBJ2-7,CASSGTVLEQYF,TGTGCCAGCAGTGGGACAGTCCTCGAGCAGTACTTC
-,-,TRBV19,TRBJ1-6,CASSKDSYNSPLHF,TGTGCCAGTAGTAAGGACAGCTATAATTCACCCCTCCACTTT
-,few,TRBV5-1,TRBJ1-2,CASSLDRENYGYTF,TGCGCCAGCAGCTTGGACAGGGAAAACTATGGCTACACCTTC
-,-,TRBV12-3/TRBV12-4,TRBJ1-1,CASSLVQGDKAFF,TGTGCCAGCAGTTTAGTACAGGGCGACAAAGCTTTCTTT
TRBD1,-,TRBV29-1,TRBJ1-1,CSVEAGTGLTEAFF,TGCAGCGTTGAGGCCGGGACAGGGTTGACTGAAGCTTTCTTT
-,-,TRBV4-2,TRBJ1-1,CASSPGGESEAFF,TGTGCCAGCAGCCCCGGGGGGGAATCTGAAGCTTTCTTT
-,many,TRBV19,TRBJ2-2,CASSIERGYTGELFF,TGTGCCAGTAGTATTGAGCGCGGCTACACCGGGGAGCTGTTTTTT
-,-,TRBV5-1,TRBJ1-3,CASSQTMSSGNTIYF,TGCGCCAGCAGCCAAACGATGAGCTCTGGAAACACCATATATTTT
-,-,TRBV7-2,TRBJ1-2,CASSPTRSNYGYTF,TGTGCCAGCAGCCCCACTCGTTCTAACTATGGCTACACCTTC
TRBD1,-,TRBV19,TRBJ1-2,CASSMTGDSNYGYTF,TGTGCCAGTAGTATGACAGGGGACTCTAACTATGGCTACACCTTC
TRBD1,-,TRBV19,TRBJ1-1,CASSPRTGQNTEAFF,TGTGCCAGTAGTCCAAGGACAGGACAGAACACTGAAGCTTTCTTT
TRBD1,-,TRBV18,TRBJ2-7,CASSPIAGQGSYEQYF,TGTGCCAGCTCACCCATCGCGGGACAGGGATCCTACGAGCAGTACTTC
-,-,TRBV30,TRBJ2-3,CAWSLIRGFGNTQYF,TGTGCCTGGAGTCTCATCAGGGGTTTTGGAAATACGCAGTATTTT
-,-,TRBV29-1,TRBJ1-1,CSVQNRMNTEAFF,TGCAGCGTACAGAATCGAATGAACACTGAAGCTTTCTTT
-,once,TRBV7-9,TRBJ1-5,CASSRDRNQPQHF,TGTGCCAGCAGTCGCGACAGAAATCAGCCCCAGCATTTT
TRBD2,-,TRBV7-3,TRBJ2-5,CASSQAGNRRETQYF,TGTGCCAGCAGTCAAGCGGGGAATCGAAGGGAGACCCAGTACTTC
-,-,TRBV5-1,TRBJ1-3,CASSLSGVSGNTIYF,TGCGCCAGCAGCTTGTCGGGGGTTTCTGGAAACACCATATATTTT
-,-,TRBV29-1,TRBJ1-2,CSVAEGGDYGYTF,TGCAGCGTTGCAGAGGGAGGAGACTATGGCTACACCTTC
-,-,TRBV9,TRBJ2-7,CASSPSLERAYEQYF,TGTGCCAGCAGCCCTTCTCTCGAGCGGGCCTACGAGCAGTACTTC
TRBD1,-,TRBV9,TRBJ2-7,CASSNRDRGYEQYF,TGTGCCAGCAGCAACCGGGACAGGGGCTACGAGCAGTACTTC
-,-,TRBV19,TRBJ1-2,CASSITSASYGYTF,TGTGCCAGTAGTATAACATCCGCCAGCTATGGCTACACCTTC
TRBD1,-,TRBV5-1,TRBJ2-6,CASSTRQGSGANVLTF,TGCGCCAGCAGCACCAGACAGGGCTCTGGGGCCAACGTCCTGACTTTC
TRBD1,-,TRBV7-9,TRBJ1-1,CASSSDRGREVTEAFF,TGTGCCAGCAGTTCAGACAGGGGGAGGGAAGTTACTGAAGCTTTCTTT